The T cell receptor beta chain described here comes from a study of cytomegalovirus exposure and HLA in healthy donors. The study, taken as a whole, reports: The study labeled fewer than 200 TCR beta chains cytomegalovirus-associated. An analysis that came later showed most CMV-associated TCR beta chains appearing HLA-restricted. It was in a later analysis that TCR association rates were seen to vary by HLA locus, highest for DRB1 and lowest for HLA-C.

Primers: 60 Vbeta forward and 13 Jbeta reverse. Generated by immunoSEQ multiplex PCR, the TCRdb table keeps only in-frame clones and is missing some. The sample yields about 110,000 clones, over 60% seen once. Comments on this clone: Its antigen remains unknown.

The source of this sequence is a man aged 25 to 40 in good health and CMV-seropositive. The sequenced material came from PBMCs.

CDR3 nucleotide sequence: TGTGCCAGCAGGGGGGGCACTGAAGCTTTCTTT. It translates to CASRGGTEAFF. The J gene is TRBJ1-1, the V gene TRBV6-9; tentatively, D is TRBD1 (5 bases). The CDR3 runs to 11 residues. The germline CDR1 and CDR2 sequences are MNHGY and SVAAGI. Between the trimmed V and J ends, which lost 6 bases and 4 bases, there was a span of 6 bases.